Below are 21 T cell receptor beta chains sequenced from a single sample in a study of cytomegalovirus exposure and HLA in healthy donors (dated by TCRdb to the late 2010s). Libraries came from the immunoSEQ multiplex PCR assay. The multiplex PCR relied on a mix of 60 forward primers for TCR Vbeta segments and 13 reverse primers for TCR Jbeta segments. The source is immuneACCESS, and TCRdb retained only in-frame sequences with V and J called. Part of the clones is not carried over; for the studies checked, unresolved V genes explain less than half of this, and the remainder is unexplained. This sample comprises 90,000 to 120,000 clones, around 76% of them detected only once. The ten most abundant clones make up approximately 2.4% of the sample. Sequences were obtained from PBMCs. The receptors here all came from a man younger than 35 in good health and CMV-seronegative.

This chain links TRBV27 with TRBJ1-5; D unclear. The CDR3 loop spans 13 amino acids. V was pared by 6 bases and J by 3 bases, with 9 bases between. Germline V lookup: CDR1 MNHEY, CDR2 SMNVEV (reference sequence). As DNA, the CDR3 is TGTGCCAGCAGGCGAGGATCCAATCAGCCCCAGCATTTT. Translating it yields CASRRGSNQPQHF.

The chain uses TRBV25-1 and TRBJ2-5, with 10 positions matching TRBD2. From germline, CDR1 is MGHDK and CDR2 SYGVNS. With V trimmed by 6 bases and J by 7 bases, 8 bases remained unmatched. This CDR3 is 14 amino acids long. The CDR3 is CASRKRGGWGTQYF. For the CDR3, the DNA is TGTGCCAGCAGGAAGCGGGGGGGGTGGGGGACCCAGTACTTC.

This clone was seen only a few times. The chain uses TRBV18 and TRBJ1-5, with 7 bases aligning to TRBD1. J was trimmed by 8 bases and V by 8 bases; bases with no gene match: 9. The CDR3 spans 13 residues. The germline CDR1 and CDR2 sequences are KGHSH and LQKENI. For the CDR3, the DNA is TGTGCCAGCGGACAGGACGGCTCGGAGCCCCAGCATTTT. This encodes CASGQDGSEPQHF.

The rearrangement joins TRBV7-2 to TRBJ2-4; weak D call: TRBD1 (6 bases). Germline assignment: CDR1 SGHTA and CDR2 FQGNSA. The germline V and J ends were trimmed by 5 bases and 4 bases, with 12 bases remaining between them. This CDR3 region has 14 residues. In DNA, the CDR3 is TGTGCCAGCAGCGCAGACAGGTGGAAAAACATTCAGTACTTC. This sequence encodes CASSADRWKNIQYF.

The chain links TRBV13 to TRBJ2-1, with a weak D call TRBD1 (5 bases). The CDR3 covers 14 residues. Germline values: CDR1 PRHDT, CDR2 FYEKMQ (reference sequence). V was cut by 3 bases and J by 4 bases, with 10 bases left in between. The CDR3 DNA follows: TGTGCCAGCAGCTTGACTGGGGCGTACAATGAGCAGTTCTTC. Residues: CASSLTGAYNEQFF.

A note on this clone: The same CDR3 is also encoded by other DNA sequences in this sample. This rearrangement joins TRBV7-9 to TRBJ1-1, with no clear D. The CDR3 is 13 residues long. Trimming pared 3 bases from V and 1 base from J, leaving 6 bases between. The germline gives CDR1 SEHNR, CDR2 FQNEAQ (reference sequence). CDR3 bases: TGTGCCAGCAGCTTGACGGGGAACACTGAAGCTTTCTTT. Protein product: CASSLTGNTEAFF.

The chain joins TRBV9 to TRBJ2-1, with TRBD1 matching 8 bases. The CDR3 is made up of 15 amino acids. Germline CDR1 SGDLS, CDR2 YYNGEE. With 3 bases clipped from V and 5 bases from J, the junction kept 7 bases outside the gene matches. The CDR3 DNA is TGTGCCAGCAGCGCGACAGGGGTTGGGAACAATGAGCAGTTCTTC. As protein: CASSATGVGNNEQFF.

The table lists this clone with a count of one. The chain carries TRBV7-6 and TRBJ2-1; possible D gene TRBD1, 6 bases. This CDR3 region has 15 residues. CDR1 is SGHVS and CDR2 is FNYEAQ in the germline V gene. Trimming took off 4 bases at V and 4 bases at J, with 14 bases between the two ends. The CDR3 protein is CASSSLPGEYNEQFF. Written as DNA, the CDR3 is TGTGCCAGCAGCTCCCTCCCAGGGGAATACAATGAGCAGTTCTTC. The full variable domain, completed using reference TRBV7-6 and TRBJ2-1, is GAGVSQSPRYKVTKRGQDVALRCDPISGHVSLYWYRQALGQGPEFLTYFNYEAQQDKSGLPNDRFSAERPEGSISTLTIQRTEQRDSAMYRCASSSLPGEYNEQFFGPGTRLTVL.

This sequence joins TRBV7-2 and TRBJ1-1; 9 bases align to TRBD1. This CDR3 has 14 amino acids. CDR1 and CDR2 from the germline V gene are SGHTA and FQGNSA. Unmatched junction bases numbered 2, after V lost 6 bases and J lost 0 bases. CDR3 residues: CASRGQGMNTEAFF. The CDR3 region has the DNA TGTGCCAGCAGGGGACAGGGTATGAACACTGAAGCTTTCTTT. The variable domain in full, completed from reference TRBV7-2 and TRBJ1-1, reads GAGVSQSPSNKVTEKGKDVELRCDPISGHTALYWYRQSLGQGLEFLIYFQGNSAPDKSGLPSDRFSAERTGGSVSTLTIQRTQQEDSAVYLCASRGQGMNTEAFFGQGTRLTVV.

This sequence joins TRBV5-1 and TRBJ2-7, with TRBD1 matching 9 bases. V lost 2 bases and J lost 5; bases outside the gene matches: 5. Germline values: CDR1 SGHRS, CDR2 YFSETQ. The CDR3 contains 14 residues. The CDR3 here is CASSFTGGADEQYF. The CDR3 DNA sequence: TGCGCCAGCAGCTTTACAGGGGGCGCGGACGAGCAGTACTTC.

The rearrangement links TRBV7-7 to TRBJ2-2, with D perhaps matching TRBD1 (5 bases). CDR3 length equals 14 residues. CDR1 is SSHAT and CDR2 is FNYEAQ in the germline V gene (reference sequence). The DNA for the CDR3 is TGTGCTAGTTCGACAAGGGGTTACACCGGGGAGCTGTTTTTT. Amino acids: CASSTRGYTGELFF.

This chain connects TRBV6-1 to TRBJ2-6; 7 bases line up with TRBD1. This CDR3 has 15 residues. Germline CDR1 and CDR2: MNHNS and SASEGT. With 7 bases clipped from V and 2 bases from J, the junction kept 5 bases outside the gene matches. The CDR3 DNA reads TGTGCCAGCAACAGGGGCACGGCTGGGGCCAACGTCCTGACTTTC. Encoded protein: CASNRGTAGANVLTF.

The chain uses TRBV2 and TRBJ2-5, with 11 bases fitting TRBD2. The V gene end was trimmed by 6 bases and the J gene end by 1 base; junction bases not matched to a gene: 4. The CDR3 totals 15 residues. Germline loops: CDR1 SNHLY, CDR2 FYNNEI. As DNA, the CDR3 is TGTGCCAGCAGCCTAGGACTAGCGGGCCAAGAGACCCAGTACTTC. It specifies CASSLGLAGQETQYF.

In its sample, this clone was seen once. V and J are TRBV7-6 and TRBJ2-5; 9 bases map to TRBD1. CDR3 length: 16 amino acids. The V segment lost 3 bases and the J segment 2 bases; nucleotides outside the gene matches: 7. In germline, CDR1 is SGHVS, CDR2 FNYEAQ. DNA of the CDR3: TGTGCCAGCAGCTTTTCGTTCGGGACAGGGCAAGAGACCCAGTACTTC. It encodes CASSFSFGTGQETQYF.

This sequence joins TRBV5-1 and TRBJ2-7; 9 bases agree with TRBD1. CDR1 and CDR2 (germline): SGHRS, YFSETQ. Trimming removed 4 bases from V and 3 bases from J; junction bases left unmatched: 8. The CDR3 has 15 amino acids. The CDR3 DNA sequence: TGCGCCAGCAGCCCCCTCTCGGGACAGGGCTACGAGCAGTACTTC. It is translated as CASSPLSGQGYEQYF.

This chain uses TRBV5-6 with TRBJ2-5, with TRBD2 identical over 15 bases. The CDR3 is 15 amino acids. Germline CDR1 reads SGHDT; CDR2 reads YYEEEE. After removal of 5 bases from V and 5 bases from J, the junction contained 4 bases not matched to a gene. The DNA for the CDR3 is TGTGCCAGCAGGGGACTAGCGGGGGGCCGGGAGACCCAGTACTTC. Encoded protein: CASRGLAGGRETQYF. Variable domain in full (rest from reference TRBV5-6 and TRBJ2-5): DAGVTQSPTHLIKTRGQQVTLRCSPKSGHDTVSWYQQALGQGPQFIFQYYEEEERQRGNFPDRFSGHQFPNYSSELNVNALLLGDSALYLCASRGLAGGRETQYFGPGTRLLVL.

This chain's CDR3 is CASRSRDRGVGYTF. DNA for the CDR3: TGCGCCAGCAGGAGTCGGGACAGGGGGGTTGGCTACACCTTC. V is TRBV23-1 and J is TRBJ1-2; 11 bases are shared with TRBD1. TRBV23-1 is given ORF status, its function remaining uncertain. V lost 6 bases, J lost 7 bases, and 7 bases stayed unmatched. The CDR3 runs 14 residues.

V usage is TRBV7-9 and J usage is TRBJ1-6; 9 positions agree with TRBD1. Germline loops: CDR1 SEHNR, CDR2 FQNEAQ (reference sequence). CDR3 length: 11 amino acids. Trimming cost V 5 bases and J 17 bases; bases outside gene matches: 4. The DNA for the CDR3 is TGTGCCAGCAGCCGGGACAGGGTCTTCCACTTT. It is translated as CASSRDRVFHF.

The gene calls are TRBV11-2 and TRBJ2-7; D may be TRBD2 (5 bases). This CDR3 has 12 amino acids. From germline, CDR1 is SGHAT and CDR2 FQNNGV. Trimming pared 5 bases from V and 6 bases from J, leaving 11 bases between. The CDR3, as DNA: TGTGCCAGCAGCCCCGGGGATCGCGAGCAGTACTTC. Its translation is CASSPGDREQYF.

The chain combines TRBV11-2 with TRBJ2-1, with TRBD2 matching 8 bases. Losses at the gene ends were 4 bases for V and 7 bases for J; bases not matched to a gene: 3. This CDR3 comprises 13 residues. Germline CDR1 reads SGHAT; CDR2 reads FQNNGV. The CDR3 nucleotides read TGTGCCAGCAGCTCCCGGGGGGGAAATGAGCAGTTCTTC. Residues: CASSSRGGNEQFF.

The chain employs TRBV27 and TRBJ1-1; possibly TRBD1 for D (6 bases). The CDR3 sequence is 15 residues long. Trimming cost V 5 bases and J 5 bases, with 18 bases left between them. Germline V gene data show CDR1 as MNHEY and CDR2 as SMNVEV (reference sequence). CDR3 nucleotide sequence: TGTGCCAGCAGTAAGTCCGGGGGGCTCGGGACTGAAGCTTTCTTT. This sequence encodes CASSKSGGLGTEAFF.